The 29 T cell receptor beta chains in this list originate from one sample, sequenced in a study of blood T cell repertoires in COVID-19 (dated by TCRdb to about 2020). The library was generated by the immunoSEQ multiplex PCR assay. TCRdb's version of the immuneACCESS table is confined to in-frame rearrangements and falls short of the full clone set. An unresolved V gene accounts for under half of the shortfall where checked; the remainder is of unknown origin. The sample yields over 120,000 clones; roughly four fifths were counted once. Approximately 2.9% of the sample lies in the top ten. The sequenced sample was peripheral blood. The receptors here all came from a woman aged 80 or over with acute or convalescent COVID-19.

The chain has TRBV3-1 (or the pseudogene TRBV3-2) and TRBJ1-1; 7 bases align to TRBD1. Germline CDR1 reads LGHDT; CDR2 reads YNNKEL (reference sequence). The CDR3 consists of 12 residues. Germline trimming cut 6 bases from V and 7 bases from J; bases unmatched to any gene: 5. CDR3 DNA: TGTGCCAGCAGTATAGGGGGCTTTGAAGCTTTCTTT. Its protein product is CASSIGGFEAFF.

V gene TRBV19 combines with J gene TRBJ2-7, with 10 bases fitting TRBD2. Germline CDR1 reads LNHDA; CDR2 reads SQIVND (reference sequence). The V segment lost 6 bases and the J segment 7 bases; nucleotides outside the gene matches: 9. The CDR3 contains 14 residues. The CDR3 is CASSPGTSVREQYF. Here the CDR3 DNA reads TGTGCCAGTAGCCCCGGGACTAGCGTAAGAGAGCAGTACTTC.

The chain uses TRBV7-3 and TRBJ2-7; 8 bases match TRBD1. The junction had 6 bases not matched to a gene; V was cut back by 0 bases and J by 2 bases. The CDR3 consists of 16 residues. CDR1 is SGHTA and CDR2 is FQGTGA in the germline V gene. The CDR3 reads CASSLTRQGATYEQYF. DNA for the CDR3: TGTGCCAGCAGCTTAACGCGGCAGGGGGCGACCTACGAGCAGTACTTC. Looking up the rest from reference TRBV7-3 and TRBJ2-7 gives the full variable domain: GAGVSQTPSNKVTEKGKYVELRCDPISGHTALYWYRQSLGQGPEFLIYFQGTGAADDSGLPNDRFFAVRPEGSVSTLKIQRTERGDSAVYLCASSLTRQGATYEQYFGPGTRLTVT.

This sequence joins TRBV9 and TRBJ1-2; no firm D call. The V end was cut by 4 bases, the J end by 0 bases, with 4 bases between. CDR3 length equals 12 residues. The germline V gene has CDR1 SGDLS and CDR2 YYNGEE. The chain's CDR3 is CASSPSNYGYTF. In DNA form, the CDR3 reads TGTGCCAGCAGCCCGTCTAACTATGGCTACACCTTC.

The chain has TRBV6-5 and TRBJ1-1; tentative D call: TRBD1 (6 bases). V dropped 0 bases and J dropped 8 bases, with 10 bases sitting between them. The CDR3 contains 13 residues. Germline V lookup: CDR1 MNHEY, CDR2 SVGAGI. The CDR3 bases are TGTGCCAGCAGTTACTCGAGAGGGACAGAAGCTTTCTTT. Its translation: CASSYSRGTEAFF.

The chain has TRBV6-5 and TRBJ1-2; 11 bases match TRBD1. The germline V gene encodes CDR1 MNHEY and CDR2 SVGAGI. V shed 4 bases and J 6 bases; nucleotides not matched to a gene: 10. This CDR3 is 16 amino acids long. CDR3 sequence: CASSLTGTGGGNGYTF. The CDR3 DNA follows: TGTGCCAGCAGTTTAACCGGGACAGGGGGTGGGAATGGCTACACCTTC.

V is TRBV7-6 and J is TRBJ1-1; D is perhaps TRBD1 (5 bases). Germline CDR1 reads SGHVS; CDR2 reads FNYEAQ. V lost 0 bases to trimming and J lost 0 bases, with 14 bases between them. The length of the CDR3 is 17 residues. CDR3 sequence (DNA): TGTGCCAGCAGCTTAGCGGGGCGGGGGTCGGTGAACACTGAAGCTTTCTTT. It translates to CASSLAGRGSVNTEAFF.

V and J are TRBV6-5 and TRBJ1-1; TRBD1 matches 7 bases. V was clipped by 5 bases and J by 1 base; unmatched bases: 7. Germline values: CDR1 MNHEY, CDR2 SVGAGI. The CDR3 is 15 amino acids. The DNA of the CDR3 is TGTGCCAGCAGTCGGAACAGGGGTAGGAACACTGAAGCTTTCTTT. Its translation is CASSRNRGRNTEAFF.

The chain's CDR3 is CASSLGTGGVVEKLFF. CDR3 DNA sequence: TGCGCCAGCAGCTTGGGGACAGGGGGCGTCGTCGAAAAACTGTTTTTT. V gene TRBV5-1 combines with J gene TRBJ1-4; 11 bases map to TRBD1. The germline V gene has CDR1 SGHRS and CDR2 YFSETQ. J lost 8 bases, V lost 0 bases, and 6 bases had no gene match. CDR3 length: 16 residues.

This clone was seen only a few times. The J gene is TRBJ2-2, the V gene TRBV7-6, with D hard to call. V was trimmed by 3 bases and J by 0 bases, leaving 8 bases between them. The V gene's germline CDR1 is SGHVS and CDR2 FNYEAQ. The CDR3 totals 15 residues. DNA for the CDR3: TGTGCCAGCAGCTTTCAGTTCACGAACACCGGGGAGCTGTTTTTT. It translates to CASSFQFTNTGELFF.

V gene TRBV7-9 combines with J gene TRBJ1-2, with a tentative D call TRBD1 (5 bases). V was shortened by 4 bases and J by 5 bases, with 14 bases between the two germline ends. Germline CDR1 is SEHNR and CDR2 is FQNEAQ (reference sequence). The CDR3 is made up of 14 amino acids. The DNA of the CDR3 is TGTGCCAGCAGCTCGGCGGGGGGTGGTTATGGCTACACCTTC. This encodes CASSSAGGGYGYTF.

The chain has TRBV20-1 and TRBJ1-2; the match to TRBD1 covers 9 bases. The CDR3 consists of 16 residues. The germline CDR1 and CDR2 sequences are DFQATT and SNEGSKA (reference sequence). The V and J ends lost 3 bases and 8 bases, in that order; junction bases with no gene match: 16. The DNA for the CDR3 is TGCAGTGCTAGTCATATACGGTTGGGACAGGGATACGGCTACACCTTC. Protein: CSASHIRLGQGYGYTF.

The table lists this clone with a count of one. The gene calls are TRBV5-1 and TRBJ1-3, with D possibly TRBD1 on 5 matching bases. Germline loops: CDR1 SGHRS, CDR2 YFSETQ. V was pared by 4 bases and J by 4 bases, with 18 bases between. CDR3 length: 16 amino acids. The CDR3 loop is CASSNQGILRGNTIYF. CDR3 nucleotides: TGCGCCAGCAGCAACCAGGGCATATTGAGAGGAAACACCATATATTTT.

The J gene is TRBJ1-2, the V gene TRBV6-4; D not resolved. V was cut by 4 bases and J by 7 bases, with 13 bases left in between. The germline gives CDR1 MRHNA, CDR2 SNTAGT. CDR3 size: 13 residues. CDR3 region: CASSVTLGGGYTF. The CDR3, as DNA: TGTGCCAGCAGTGTTACTCTTGGAGGTGGCTACACCTTC.

This chain connects TRBV24-1 to TRBJ2-1, with a tentative D call TRBD1 (6 bases). The CDR3 is made up of 13 amino acids. Deletions cut 4 bases from V and 10 bases from J, with 13 bases between. Germline-derived CDR1 and CDR2 are KGHDR and SFDVKD. The CDR3 DNA sequence: TGTGCCACCAGTGACCCCACCGGGACAGAGCAGTTCTTC. It is translated as CATSDPTGTEQFF.

A few counts support this clone. This chain uses TRBV30 with TRBJ1-4; possible D gene TRBD1, 6 bases. This CDR3 is built from 14 residues. V was shortened by 1 base and J by 3 bases, with 9 bases between the two germline ends. The V gene's germline CDR1 is GTSNPN and CDR2 SVGIG (reference sequence). The CDR3 sequence is CAWSGGPPNEKLFF. The CDR3 DNA follows: TGTGCCTGGAGTGGGGGGCCGCCTAATGAAAAACTGTTTTTT.

V usage is TRBV3-1 (or the pseudogene TRBV3-2) and J usage is TRBJ1-2; D perhaps matches TRBD1 (6 bases). V lost 0 bases and J lost 1, with 18 bases in between. The CDR3 is 18 residues long. Germline V gene sequence: CDR1 LGHDT, CDR2 YNNKEL (reference sequence). CDR3 coding DNA: TGTGCCAGCAGCCAAGATCTTGCGGGGGCGACCAGTAACTATGGCTACACCTTC. Its protein product is CASSQDLAGATSNYGYTF.

The chain recombines TRBV2 with TRBJ1-3, with D tentatively TRBD1 (5 bases). Germline CDR1 and CDR2: SNHLY and FYNNEI. This CDR3 is 15 amino acids long. V was cut by 4 bases and J by 3 bases, with 13 bases left in between. CDR3 nucleotides: TGTGCCAGCAGTGTTGGGGGGTCTGGTGGAAACACCATATATTTT. Translated: CASSVGGSGGNTIYF.

The chain has TRBV7-9 and TRBJ1-6, with D possibly TRBD1 on 6 matching bases. The germline V gene has CDR1 SEHNR and CDR2 FQNEAQ (reference sequence). This CDR3 is built from 16 residues. V was trimmed by 6 bases and J by 0 bases, leaving 12 bases between them. Here the CDR3 DNA reads TGTGCCAGCAGATCCACAGGGAGCTCCTATAATTCACCCCTCCACTTT. It translates to CASRSTGSSYNSPLHF.

The gene calls are TRBV18 and TRBJ1-1; a possible D gene is TRBD1 (5 bases). CDR3 length: 15 residues. The germline V gene encodes CDR1 KGHSH and CDR2 LQKENI. Trimming removed 4 bases at V and 0 bases at J, with 12 bases between. The CDR3 reads CASSQAGRMNTEAFF. The CDR3 coding sequence is TGTGCCAGCTCACAAGCGGGGCGAATGAACACTGAAGCTTTCTTT. Using reference TRBV18 and TRBJ1-1 for the parts outside the CDR3, the full variable domain is NAGVMQNPRHLVRRRGQEARLRCSPMKGHSHVYWYRQLPEEGLKFMVYLQKENIIDESGMPKERFSAEFPKEGPSILRIQQVVRGDSAAYFCASSQAGRMNTEAFFGQGTRLTVV.

The V call is TRBV2, the J call TRBJ2-1; 12 nucleotides line up with TRBD2. The CDR3 length is 14 residues. CDR1 and CDR2 from the germline V gene are SNHLY and FYNNEI. The V segment lost 6 bases and the J segment 13 bases; nucleotides outside the gene matches: 10. CDR3 bases: TGTGCCAGCAGGCCGACTAGCGGGGGCGATAGACAGTTCTTC. It is translated as CASRPTSGGDRQFF.

The chain has TRBV28 and TRBJ2-5, with a tentative D call TRBD1 (7 bases). The CDR3 spans 14 residues. In germline, CDR1 is MDHEN, CDR2 SYDVKM. Trimming pared 3 bases from V and 5 bases from J, leaving 13 bases between. The CDR3 nucleotides read TGTGCCAGCAGTTTGGACAGGAGGGGGGAGACCCAGTACTTC. It translates to CASSLDRRGETQYF.

The chain employs TRBV7-3 and TRBJ2-2; D gene ambiguous. The CDR3 has 13 amino acids. The V end was cut by 5 bases, the J end by 1 base, with 5 bases between. The germline V gene encodes CDR1 SGHTA and CDR2 FQGTGA. CDR3 bases: TGTGCCAGCAGCCCAAAGAACACCGGGGAGCTGTTTTTT. Its translation is CASSPKNTGELFF.

This chain uses TRBV5-1 with TRBJ2-7; a possible D gene is TRBD2 (6 bases). The CDR3 spans 14 residues. V dropped 5 bases and J dropped 0 bases, with 12 bases sitting between them. The germline V gene has CDR1 SGHRS and CDR2 YFSETQ. This chain's CDR3 is CASRAGSTSYEQYF. Written as DNA, the CDR3 is TGCGCCAGCAGGGCGGGATCTACCTCCTACGAGCAGTACTTC.

This chain joins TRBV27 and TRBJ2-7, with 8 bases lining up with TRBD1. The V gene's germline CDR1 is MNHEY and CDR2 SMNVEV (reference sequence). V dropped 6 bases and J dropped 3; count of bases not matched to a gene: 10. This CDR3 comprises 15 residues. The CDR3 loop reads CASRYSGGPIYEQYF. CDR3 sequence (DNA): TGTGCCAGCAGGTACTCAGGGGGCCCTATCTACGAGCAGTACTTC.

This chain uses TRBV27 with TRBJ1-1; a weak D match, TRBD1 (5 bases). The V gene lost 5 bases and the J gene lost 3 bases, with 16 bases spanning the gap. CDR1 MNHEY and CDR2 SMNVEV come from the germline V gene (reference sequence). This CDR3 is 15 amino acids long. CDR3 DNA: TGTGCCAGCAGTCCAACATGGGGAGGGGACACTGAAGCTTTCTTT. Residues: CASSPTWGGDTEAFF.

V gene TRBV3-1 (or the pseudogene TRBV3-2) combines with J gene TRBJ2-5; 9 nucleotides line up with TRBD2. In germline, CDR1 is LGHDT, CDR2 YNNKEL (reference sequence). The CDR3 covers 16 residues. The V gene end was trimmed by 4 bases and the J gene end by 2 bases; junction bases not matched to a gene: 8. CDR3 sequence: CASSLGGLAGQETQYF. The CDR3 region has the DNA TGTGCCAGCAGCCTGGGGGGGCTAGCGGGGCAAGAGACCCAGTACTTC.

CDR3 protein: CASNADRVTGELFF. In DNA form, the CDR3 reads TGTGCCAGTAACGCCGACAGGGTCACCGGGGAGCTGTTTTTT. The chain employs TRBV19 and TRBJ2-2; 7 bases are shared with TRBD1. The length of the CDR3 is 14 residues. After removal of 7 bases from V and 4 bases from J, the junction contained 6 bases not matched to a gene. Germline V lookup: CDR1 LNHDA, CDR2 SQIVND (reference sequence).

The sample holds one count of this clone. This chain uses TRBV10-3 with TRBJ1-2, with 9 bases that match TRBD1. V was pared by 9 bases and J by 6 bases, with 14 bases of the junction left unmatched. This CDR3 is 15 amino acids long. Germline lookup yields CDR1 ENHRY and CDR2 SYGVKD. The CDR3 nucleotides read TGTGCCATTAAGGGACAGGGAGGTGTTGTGGATGGCTACACCTTC. This sequence encodes CAIKGQGGVVDGYTF.